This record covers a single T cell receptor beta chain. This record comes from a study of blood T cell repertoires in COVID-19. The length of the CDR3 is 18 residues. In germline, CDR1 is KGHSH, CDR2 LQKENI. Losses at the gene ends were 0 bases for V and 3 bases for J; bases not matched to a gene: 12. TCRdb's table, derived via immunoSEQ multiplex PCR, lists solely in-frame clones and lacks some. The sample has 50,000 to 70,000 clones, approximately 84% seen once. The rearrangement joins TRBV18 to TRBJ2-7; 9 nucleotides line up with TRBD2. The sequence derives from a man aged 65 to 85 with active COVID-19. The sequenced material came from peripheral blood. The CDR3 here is CASSPPGLERSGSYEQYF. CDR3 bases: TGTGCCAGCTCACCACCGGGGCTGGAGCGTAGCGGGAGCTACGAGCAGTACTTC.